These 32 T cell receptor beta chains came from one sample sequenced in a study of T cells after yellow fever vaccination. One entry per CDR3 protein, called by TCRdb with MiXCR from the 5' RACE reads. The data contain about 350,000 distinct CDR3 sequences, 8.1% of them singletons. The starting material was PBMCs, obtained roughly 45 days after the first yellow fever vaccination. The receptors derive from a man aged 18 to 30 who received the YFV17D yellow fever vaccine.

This clonotype has more than one count but fewer than ten. CDR3 in DNA: TGCGCCAGCAGCCAAGGCCCCTCGACAGTTAACTATGGCTACACCTTC. This encodes CASSQGPSTVNYGYTF. The V call is TRBV4-3, the J call TRBJ1-2, with a weak D call TRBD1 (5 bases). CDR1 LGHNA and CDR2 YSLEER come from the germline V gene. The CDR3 extends over 16 amino acids. V was cut by 1 base and J by 1 base, with 13 bases left in between.

At least ten counts were recorded for this clonotype. The chain links TRBV4-3 to TRBJ1-2, with no clear D. Germline lookup yields CDR1 LGHNA and CDR2 YSLEER. Trimming shortened V by 0 bases and J by 4 bases, and 9 bases separated the two germline ends. The CDR3 totals 14 residues. CDR3 DNA sequence: TGCGCCAGCAGCCAAGAAACAGCGACCTATGGCTACACCTTC. It translates to CASSQETATYGYTF.

This clonotype was counted only a few times. The CDR3: CASSLGTGTDTQYF. As DNA, the CDR3 is TGTGCCAGCAGCTTAGGGACAGGGACAGATACGCAGTATTTT. V usage is TRBV7-3 and J usage is TRBJ2-3; 9 bases align to TRBD1. The J segment lost 3 bases and the V segment lost 2 bases, leaving 0 bases of the junction unmatched. The V gene's germline CDR1 is SGHTA and CDR2 FQGTGA. The CDR3 has 14 amino acids.

This clonotype was picked up a small number of times. V gene TRBV20-1 combines with J gene TRBJ2-5, with 11 nucleotides matching TRBD2. V lost 0 bases and J lost 5; bases outside the gene matches: 5. This CDR3 region has 15 residues. Germline loops: CDR1 DFQATT, CDR2 SNEGSKA (reference sequence). DNA for the CDR3: TGCAGTGCTAGAGACGGGACTAGCGGTAGGGAGACCCAGTACTTC. Its translation: CSARDGTSGRETQYF.

This clonotype was seen a few times. The chain couples TRBV5-4 to TRBJ1-5; 8 nucleotides line up with TRBD1. Losses at the gene ends were 4 bases for V and 3 bases for J; bases not matched to a gene: 6. Germline V gene sequence: CDR1 SGHNT, CDR2 YYREEE (reference sequence). The CDR3 length is 15 residues. CDR3 coding DNA: TGTGCCAGCAGCCCAGGACAGGGTCCCAATCAGCCCCAGCATTTT. This codes for CASSPGQGPNQPQHF.

V usage is TRBV30 and J usage is TRBJ1-6, with 9 nucleotides matching TRBD1. V lost 4 bases and J lost 5; bases outside the gene matches: 9. From germline, CDR1 is GTSNPN and CDR2 SVGIG (reference sequence). This CDR3 spans 16 amino acids. The CDR3 is CAWNYRDRAHNSPLHF. CDR3 in DNA: TGTGCCTGGAATTACCGGGACAGGGCACATAATTCACCCCTCCACTTT. The complete variable domain, with remaining parts taken from reference TRBV30 and TRBJ1-6, reads SQTIHQWPATLVQPVGSPLSLECTVEGTSNPNLYWYRQAAGRGLQLLFYSVGIGQISSEVPQNLSASRPQDRQFILSSKKLLLSDSGFYLCAWNYRDRAHNSPLHFGNGTRLTVT.

This clonotype was observed at least ten times. A junction end diverges from the germline sequence, so it may reflect a read error. The J gene is TRBJ1-5, the V gene TRBV5-1; D might be TRBD1 (6 bases). This CDR3 region has 14 residues. Looked up from germline, CDR1 is SGHRS and CDR2 is YFSETQ. The chain's CDR3 is CASSLEGGGQPQHF. The DNA for the CDR3 is TGTGCCAGCTCTCTGGAGGGGGGAGGCCAGCCCCAGCATTTT.

This chain joins TRBV20-1 and TRBJ1-5; D uncertain. There are 12 residues in the CDR3. The germline V gene encodes CDR1 DFQATT and CDR2 SNEGSKA (reference sequence). V shed 2 bases and J shed 4 bases, with 6 bases lying between them. The CDR3 protein is CSARQNNQPQHF. The DNA of the CDR3 is TGCAGTGCTAGACAGAATAATCAGCCCCAGCATTTT.

A few counts support this clonotype. This chain uses TRBV12-3 or TRBV12-4 with TRBJ1-5, with D maybe TRBD1 (5 bases). The CDR3 sequence is 12 residues long. Trimming shortened V by 5 bases and J by 6 bases, and 8 bases separated the two germline ends. As DNA, the CDR3 is TGTGCCAGCAGTCGGGACCCTCAGCCCCAGCATTTT. It codes for CASSRDPQPQHF.

This sequence joins TRBV7-2 and TRBJ2-5, with TRBD1 matching over 8 bases. The CDR3 loop spans 14 amino acids. Germline lookup yields CDR1 SGHTA and CDR2 FQGNSA. V was pared by 4 bases and J by 5 bases, with 6 bases of the junction left unmatched. The CDR3 DNA reads TGTGCCAGCAGCTCCCGGACAGGGCAGGAGACCCAGTACTTC. Translation: CASSSRTGQETQYF.

This clonotype was detected a few times. The CDR3 loop reads CASSIGGGRRSSGELFF. The CDR3 nucleotides read TGTGCCAGTAGTATAGGAGGGGGACGGCGATCTTCCGGGGAGCTGTTTTTT. This chain uses TRBV19 with TRBJ2-2; TRBD1 is a possible D gene (6 bases). The CDR3 consists of 17 residues. The V gene's germline CDR1 is LNHDA and CDR2 SQIVND (reference sequence). The V end lost 1 base, the J end lost 6 bases, and 18 bases lay between the germline ends.

Ten or more counts support this clonotype. The V and J genes are TRBV20-1 and TRBJ2-5; 7 nucleotides match TRBD2. CDR3 length equals 11 residues. From germline, CDR1 is DFQATT and CDR2 SNEGSKA (reference sequence). V was clipped by 5 bases and J by 10 bases; unmatched bases: 7. In nucleotides, the CDR3 is TGCAGTGCTGCCGGGACTACAGACCAGTACTTC. This translates into CSAAGTTDQYF.

The J gene is TRBJ1-1, the V gene TRBV6-1; D unclear. The CDR3 length is 14 residues. The ends were cut back, 8 bases at V and 1 base at J, with 14 bases in the middle. The germline gives CDR1 MNHNS, CDR2 SASEGT. The CDR3 loop is CASSKAQTNTEAFF. CDR3 coding DNA: TGTGCCAGCTCAAAGGCACAGACGAACACTGAAGCTTTCTTT.

This rearrangement joins TRBV2 to TRBJ2-7; the D gene is possibly TRBD1 (5 bases). Germline CDR1 and CDR2: SNHLY and FYNNEI. This CDR3 is 14 amino acids long. V was clipped by 8 bases and J by 6 bases, with 20 bases between them. The CDR3 is CASPRERWGSEQYV. DNA of the CDR3: TGTGCCAGCCCTAGGGAAAGGTGGGGCTCCGAGCAGTACGTC.

The chain recombines TRBV4-3 with TRBJ1-2; 7 bases map to TRBD1. With 4 bases clipped from V and 4 bases from J, the junction kept 6 bases outside the gene matches. This CDR3 comprises 14 residues. In germline, CDR1 is LGHNA, CDR2 YSLEER. CDR3 amino acids: CASSRDRDFYGYTF. Written as DNA, the CDR3 is TGCGCCAGCAGCCGAGACAGGGATTTCTATGGCTACACCTTC.

V is TRBV7-9 and J is TRBJ1-1, with a possible D match to TRBD1 (6 bases). CDR3 size: 16 residues. Deletions cut 5 bases from V and 5 bases from J, with 21 bases between. The germline gives CDR1 SEHNR, CDR2 FQNEAQ (reference sequence). The CDR3 here is CASSLRSGEARTEAFF. The CDR3 DNA reads TGTGCCAGCAGCCTACGTTCAGGGGAGGCGAGGACTGAAGCTTTCTTT.

This clonotype was seen at least ten times. The genes are TRBV5-4 and TRBJ2-2; 8 nucleotides match TRBD1. The CDR3 has 15 amino acids. Germline V CDR1 and CDR2: SGHNT, YYREEE (reference sequence). The V gene end was trimmed by 4 bases and the J gene end by 1 base; junction bases not matched to a gene: 3. CDR3 coding DNA: TGTGCCAGCAGCCGCGGGACAGGGAACACCGGGGAGCTGTTTTTT. Residues: CASSRGTGNTGELFF.

The V gene is TRBV7-8, the J gene TRBJ2-5, with 11 bases lining up with TRBD2. The CDR3 covers 18 residues. V shed 1 base, J shed 0 bases, and the junction held 7 bases outside the gene matches. The germline V gene has CDR1 SGHVS and CDR2 FQNEAQ. The CDR3 loop reads CASSLEIAGGSNQETQYF. The CDR3 DNA reads TGTGCCAGCAGCTTAGAGATAGCGGGGGGGAGCAACCAAGAGACCCAGTACTTC.

The chain has TRBV7-2 and TRBJ1-4, with D perhaps TRBD1 (6 bases). V was shortened by 5 bases and J by 8 bases, with 15 bases between the two germline ends. Looked up from germline, CDR1 is SGHTA and CDR2 is FQGNSA. The CDR3 has 14 amino acids. The CDR3 coding sequence is TGTGCCAGCAGCACTCAGGGGTCTGGCGAAAAACTGTTTTTT. Amino acid sequence: CASSTQGSGEKLFF.

The sample holds a few counts of this clonotype. V is TRBV7-2 and J is TRBJ2-2; D might be TRBD1 or TRBD2, each matching 5 bases. Trimming cost V 1 base and J 7 bases, with 13 bases left between them. In germline, CDR1 is SGHTA, CDR2 FQGNSA. This CDR3 spans 15 amino acids. The CDR3 loop is CASSLVVEGNGELFF. CDR3 sequence (DNA): TGTGCCAGCAGCTTAGTAGTAGAGGGGAACGGGGAGCTGTTTTTT. Full variable domain (rest looked up from reference TRBV7-2 and TRBJ2-2): GAGVSQSPSNKVTEKGKDVELRCDPISGHTALYWYRQSLGQGLEFLIYFQGNSAPDKSGLPSDRFSAERTGGSVSTLTIQRTQQEDSAVYLCASSLVVEGNGELFFGEGSRLTVL.

This clonotype was observed a handful of times. This chain uses TRBV6-1 with TRBJ2-2; either TRBD1 or TRBD2 may fit D (5 bases each). CDR1 and CDR2 from the germline V gene are MNHNS and SASEGT. This CDR3 has 16 amino acids. The germline V and J ends were trimmed by 5 bases and 0 bases, with 13 bases remaining between them. The CDR3 DNA reads TGTGCCAGCAGTCGGACCGGGACGGCGAACACCGGGGAGCTGTTTTTT. As protein: CASSRTGTANTGELFF.

The chain links TRBV20-1 to TRBJ1-4, with a tentative D call TRBD1 (5 bases). The V and J ends lost 6 bases and 4 bases respectively, with 12 bases between them. The CDR3 covers 13 residues. Germline V gene data show CDR1 as DFQATT and CDR2 as SNEGSKA (reference sequence). The CDR3 coding sequence is TGCAGTGCCGTGGGGGGAATTAATGAAAAACTGTTTTTT. It codes for CSAVGGINEKLFF.

The J gene is TRBJ2-7, the V gene TRBV5-1; TRBD2 matches at 13 bases. This CDR3 contains 16 residues. Looked up from germline, CDR1 is SGHRS and CDR2 is YFSETQ. J gave up 2 bases and V 4 bases, and 6 bases lay outside the gene matches. The CDR3 loop reads CASSPLTSGGAYEQYF. In DNA form, the CDR3 reads TGCGCCAGCAGCCCCCTTACTAGCGGGGGGGCCTACGAGCAGTACTTC.

This clonotype was counted between two and nine times. The V call is TRBV7-6, the J call TRBJ1-4; D is unresolved. Trimming removed 5 bases from V and 0 bases from J, with 10 bases in between. CDR1 and CDR2 (germline): SGHVS, FNYEAQ. The CDR3 totals 15 residues. The CDR3 sequence: CASSRSMATNEKLFF. In DNA form, the CDR3 reads TGTGCCAGCAGCCGGAGTATGGCAACTAATGAAAAACTGTTTTTT.

In this sample, this clonotype turned up many times. V is TRBV6-5 and J is TRBJ1-1; TRBD1 aligns across 8 bases. CDR3 length equals 15 residues. Per germline, CDR1 MNHEY and CDR2 SVGAGI. V trimming: 4 bases; J trimming: 3 bases; junction bases outside the gene matches: 7. The CDR3 bases are TGTGCCAGCAGTTCCTTCCAGGGGGCTTACACTGAAGCTTTCTTT. This encodes CASSSFQGAYTEAFF.

This clonotype was seen ten or more times. This chain joins TRBV7-2 and TRBJ2-4; no firm D call. Germline V gene sequence: CDR1 SGHTA, CDR2 FQGNSA. This CDR3 has 16 amino acids. The ends were cut back, 4 bases at V and 7 bases at J, with 20 bases in the middle. The CDR3 here is CASSSSGPLLGNIQYF. CDR3 in DNA: TGTGCCAGCAGCTCCTCTGGACCGCTCCTGGGGAACATTCAGTACTTC.

This CDR3 reads CASSHPGLAGTVRAYEQYV. CDR3 sequence (DNA): TGTGCCAGCAGTCACCCGGGACTAGCGGGAACAGTCCGGGCCTACGAGCAGTACGTC. This chain uses TRBV6-4 with TRBJ2-7; 13 bases map to TRBD2. The length of the CDR3 is 19 residues. J lost 2 bases, V lost 5 bases, and 15 bases had no gene match. Looked up from germline, CDR1 is MRHNA and CDR2 is SNTAGT.

This clonotype has only a few counts. CDR3 amino acids: CASSLSVGRGETQYF. Here the CDR3 DNA reads TGTGCCAGCAGCTTAAGTGTTGGCAGGGGAGAGACCCAGTACTTC. The genes are TRBV7-3 and TRBJ2-5, with a tentative D call TRBD1 (6 bases). Trimming shortened V by 1 base and J by 4 bases, and 13 bases separated the two germline ends. From germline, CDR1 is SGHTA and CDR2 FQGTGA. This CDR3 is built from 15 residues.

The V gene is TRBV6-2 or TRBV6-3, the J gene TRBJ2-7, with D perhaps given as TRBD1 or TRBD2 (5 bases each). Germline V lookup: CDR1 MNHEY, CDR2 SVGEGT. V lost 6 bases and J 3 bases, leaving 18 bases between the germline ends. This CDR3 is 15 amino acids long. The DNA of the CDR3 is TGTGCCAGCAGCAACCCCCCCCGGGGCTTCTACGAGCAGTACGTC. The encoded protein is CASSNPPRGFYEQYV.

V usage is TRBV12-3 or TRBV12-4 and J usage is TRBJ2-1, with D perhaps given as TRBD1 or TRBD2 (5 bases each). Trimming took off 5 bases at V and 2 bases at J, with 16 bases between the two ends. This CDR3 contains 16 residues. As DNA, the CDR3 is TGTGCCAGCAGTCCCGGGACGACCGAACCCTACAATGAGCAGTTCTTC. Its protein product is CASSPGTTEPYNEQFF.

V gene TRBV27 combines with J gene TRBJ1-2; D gene ambiguous. Germline V CDR1 and CDR2: MNHEY, SMNVEV (reference sequence). The length of the CDR3 is 14 residues. The V end lost 6 bases, the J end lost 7 bases, and 18 bases lay between the germline ends. CDR3 nucleotides: TGTGCCAGCAGGCCGGACCGACCGGGAGGTGGCTACACCTTC. It translates to CASRPDRPGGGYTF.

The rearrangement links TRBV5-1 to TRBJ1-2; 10 positions agree with TRBD1. Germline V gene lookup returns CDR1 SGHRS and CDR2 YFSETQ. The ends lost 6 bases at V and 3 bases at J; junction bases unmatched: 8. The CDR3 has 15 residues. The CDR3 spells CASIPGTGVHYGYTF. CDR3 nucleotides: TGCGCCAGCATCCCCGGGACAGGGGTACACTATGGCTACACCTTC.